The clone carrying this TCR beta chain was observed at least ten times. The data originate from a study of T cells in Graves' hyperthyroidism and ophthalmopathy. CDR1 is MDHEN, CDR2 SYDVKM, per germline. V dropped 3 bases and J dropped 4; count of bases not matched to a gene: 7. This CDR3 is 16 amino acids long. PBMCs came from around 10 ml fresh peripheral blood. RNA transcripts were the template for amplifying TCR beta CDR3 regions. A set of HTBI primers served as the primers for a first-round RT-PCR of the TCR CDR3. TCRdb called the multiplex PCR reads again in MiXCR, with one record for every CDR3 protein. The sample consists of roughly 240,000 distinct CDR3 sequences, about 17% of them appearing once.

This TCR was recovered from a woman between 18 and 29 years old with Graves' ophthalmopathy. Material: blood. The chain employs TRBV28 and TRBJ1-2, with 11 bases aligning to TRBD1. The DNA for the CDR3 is TGTGCCAGCAGTTTCCTCGGGACAGGGGGTCTCTATGGCTACACCTTC. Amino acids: CASSFLGTGGLYGYTF.